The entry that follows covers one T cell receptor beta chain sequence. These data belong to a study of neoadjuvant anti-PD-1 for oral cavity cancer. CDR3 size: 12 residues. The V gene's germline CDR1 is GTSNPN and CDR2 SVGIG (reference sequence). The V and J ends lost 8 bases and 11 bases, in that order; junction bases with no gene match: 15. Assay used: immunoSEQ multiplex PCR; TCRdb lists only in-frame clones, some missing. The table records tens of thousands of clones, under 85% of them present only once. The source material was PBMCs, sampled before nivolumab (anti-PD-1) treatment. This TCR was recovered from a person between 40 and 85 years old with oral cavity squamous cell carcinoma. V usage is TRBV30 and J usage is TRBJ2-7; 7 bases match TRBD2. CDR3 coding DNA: TGTGCCCAGCCAGGACTAGGGGATGTGAAGTACTTC. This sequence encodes CAQPGLGDVKYF. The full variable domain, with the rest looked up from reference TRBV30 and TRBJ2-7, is SQTIHQWPATLVQPVGSPLSLECTVEGTSNPNLYWYRQAAGRGLQLLFYSVGIGQISSEVPQNLSASRPQDRQFILSSKKLLLSDSGFYLCAQPGLGDVKYFGPGTRLTVT.